This TCR beta chain comes out of a study of blood T cells in healthy people across ages (dated by TCRdb to between 2014 and 2017). Study-level background: In model experiments, template switching captured about one uniquely barcoded TCR beta cDNA molecule for every two T cells. The study measured age-related changes in TCR beta repertoire diversity using deep sequencing normalized with unique cDNA molecular identifiers. Four age groups were formed from the donors: young (average about 17 years), middle-aged (approximately 40), aged (more than 55) and long-lived (approximately 78). For two donors (one aged 18 to 30 and one aged 80 or older), the study analyzed two additional independent replicas of 1 million unique cDNA reads from the same blood draw. The study at large found these results: Total diversity estimates from one million sequenced T cells were considered lower bounds and underestimates. Observed TCR beta diversity correlated strongly with the percentage of naive T cells measured by flow cytometry. Conclusive comparison of naive and antigen-experienced compartments was prevented by the profiling of bulk unsorted PBMCs. Observed TCR beta diversity per million T cells fell roughly linearly with age, and a significant reduction was already apparent by age roughly 41. Compared with the aged group, the long-lived group had more naive CD4+ T cells, fewer expanded clones and increased TCR diversity, suggesting age selection. The CMV infection status of donors was not known, potentially confounding age-related changes in expanded clonotypes.

This clonotype was detected a few times. The target of this receptor is not known. No clone much larger than this one lies a single base away; base qualities are absent. The library was obtained by 5' RACE. The run used an Illumina HiSeq 2500. A second PCR of about 6 to 11 cycles was run with a J-beta primer mix and a sample-barcoded 5' primer. A unique molecular identifier was introduced onto each TCR beta cDNA molecule by a template-switch 5' adaptor carrying 12 random nucleotides. Each sample yielded at least 3 million CDR3-containing paired-end reads. The Mint cDNA synthesis kit, primed by a TRBC-specific oligonucleotide, was used to synthesize first-strand cDNA from all RNA. Following uracil-DNA glycosylase treatment, a first 18-cycle PCR with universal primers M1SS and BC2_uni_R was performed on all cDNA. For the original study's pipeline: Each sample was normalized by randomly selecting 1 million high-quality reads, each carrying a distinct molecular identifier. Instead of being binned into consensus sequences, reads that shared molecular identifiers were thrown out. MiTCR, set to a Q25 quality threshold and the strictest error-elimination algorithm, was used for CDR3 identification, clonotype clustering and error correction. A nonparametric unseen species model using Euler transformation provided a lower-bound estimate of total TCR beta diversity. The public reads were reprocessed in TCRdb via fastp at Q25 and MiXCR, keeping in-frame beta chains. One record per CDR3 amino acid sequence lists the most common genes and DNA. These V and J calls rely on TCRdb rather than the paper's analysis. The sample table contains approximately 800,000 distinct CDR3 sequences; only one count was recorded for approximately 24% of them. The biggest ten clones account for around 3% of the sample.

The roughly 39 donors, aged roughly 6 to 90 years, were systemically healthy Caucasian individuals from Russia. Around 10 milliliters of peripheral blood were drawn from each donor into EDTA-treated Vacutainer tubes. Ficoll-Paque density-gradient centrifugation was used to isolate PBMCs, with at least 6.5 million per sample. Trizol reagent was used to extract total RNA from PBMCs, with at least 6 micrograms per sample. For every donor, flow cytometry on a PBMC aliquot measured the percentage of naive CD45RAhigh/CD27high T cells. These data are also associated with another study on T cells of mothers and their children. The other study reports the following: Donors were nine systemically healthy Caucasian individuals: three mothers and their six children. cDNA synthesis consumed the entire amount of extracted RNA, loaded at about 1.6 ug RNA in each 15 ul reaction. In the second PCR, the M1S primer introduced both the sample barcodes and 2-4 random nucleotides. Over 8 million TCR beta CDR3 reads were obtained for each mother, and 2.5 million to 3 million reads were obtained for each child. Thymic selection similarly shapes TCR recombination output in related and unrelated pairs, with minor effect from inherited differences. Related mother-child pairs always showed normalized repertoire overlap that was slightly higher than in unrelated mother-child pairs, though the difference was never significant. No persistent microchimeric T cell clones were found, with a detection sensitivity of around 100 clones per million clonotypes. The study used deep NGS to compare TCR beta repertoires of mothers and children, seeking features distinguishing related mother-child pairs from unrelated individuals. On average, the children were roughly 11 +/- 4 years old, while the mothers were around 42 +/- 4 years old. After adapters were ligated using NEBNext reagents, the libraries underwent 100+100 nt paired-end sequencing on an Illumina HiSeq 2000. To prevent cross-contamination, the mother and child libraries were prepared one month apart and sequenced in separate runs. For each donor, between roughly 450,000 and 2,200,000 distinct TCR beta clonotypes were identified. Naive TCR beta clonotypes were estimated from low-frequency clonotypes matched to each donor's FACS-determined naive share, without sorting.

The sequence came from a boy aged 5-17 years in good health. The sequencing sample was made of blood.

The CDR3 amino acid sequence is: CASSQNRQGPPYEQYF. The DNA sequence is as follows: TGTGCCAGCAGCCAAAATCGACAGGGTCCCCCCTACGAGCAGTACTTC. The sequence links TRBV21-1 to TRBJ2-7; the DNA was not compared with TRBD1, the D call given in the table. TRBV21-1 is an annotated pseudogene. CDR3 length: 16 amino acids, cysteine to phenylalanine. Left in the record is the CDR3 DNA by itself, 48 bases read in frame from the first base.